Listed below are T cell receptor beta chains from one sample, sequenced in a study of T cell repertoires in cytomegalovirus infection. MiXCR was run by TCRdb on the reads, yielding one entry per CDR3 protein. The sample includes roughly 310,000 distinct CDR3 sequences, roughly 28% seen only once; the top ten take 20%. Their specific antigens are unknown. The sequenced sample was cultured PBMCs, obtained from culture after CMV antigen stimulation. Source of these receptors: a human donor in good health (CMV status not recorded). Some clones in this sample may be carry-over from other donors' samples. CDR3s include the opening cysteine and the closing phenylalanine or tryptophan. Each record gives: V gene, D gene, J gene, clone size, CDR3 protein, CDR3 DNA. The D gene is left open where the match is weak. Clone size appears in some rows only: once, few, many, or a class for an expanded clone.

>TRBV19|TRBD1|TRBJ1-2|-
CASSPNPQGAGYTF
TGTGCCAGTAGCCCAAACCCACAGGGGGCTGGCTACACCTTC
>TRBV20-1|-|TRBJ1-5|-
CSASGRVGGQPQHF
TGCAGTGCTAGCGGCAGGGTGGGCGGCCAGCCCCAGCATTTT
>TRBV30|-|TRBJ2-1|once
CAWSKKGSYNEQFF
TGTGCCTGGAGTAAAAAGGGTTCCTACAATGAGCAGTTCTTC
>TRBV29-1|-|TRBJ2-3|-
CSVLTHTDTQYF
TGCAGCGTTCTCACTCACACAGATACGCAGTATTTT
>TRBV20-1|TRBD2|TRBJ2-7|once
CSAIRGGYAYEQYF
TGCAGTGCAATTCGGGGGGGATACGCCTACGAGCAGTACTTC
>TRBV5-8|-|TRBJ2-7|-
CASSLAGNSYEQYF
TGTGCCAGCAGCTTGGCCGGGAACTCCTACGAGCAGTACTTC
>TRBV9|-|TRBJ2-1|-
CASSVDDGSVNEQFF
TGTGCCAGCAGCGTAGACGACGGGAGTGTCAATGAGCAGTTCTTC
>TRBV6-5|TRBD1|TRBJ1-2|few
CASSYSIEGAYGYTF
TGTGCCAGCAGTTACTCGATAGAGGGGGCCTATGGCTACACCTTC
>TRBV7-8|-|TRBJ2-7|-
CASSYFEQGGEQYF
TGTGCCAGCAGCTATTTCGAACAGGGAGGCGAGCAGTACTTC
>TRBV7-9|-|TRBJ2-5|-
CASSSRGAETQYF
TGTGCCAGCAGCTCCCGGGGGGCGGAGACCCAGTACTTC
>TRBV10-3|-|TRBJ1-2|-
CARKEGDGYTF
TGTGCCAGGAAGGAGGGAGATGGCTACACCTTC
>TRBV2|-|TRBJ2-2|-
CASTISGWTGELFF
TGTGCCAGCACCATATCGGGATGGACCGGGGAGCTGTTTTTT
>TRBV10-3|TRBD2|TRBJ2-1|-
CAISESSGRGLGNEQFF
TGTGCCATCAGTGAGAGCAGCGGGAGGGGGCTCGGAAATGAGCAGTTCTTC
>TRBV6-1|-|TRBJ1-4|many
CASSALQGNEKLFF
TGTGCCAGCAGTGCTTTACAGGGTAATGAAAAACTGTTTTTT
>TRBV29-1|TRBD2|TRBJ2-3|few
CSVPAGAGGTGTDTQYF
TGCAGCGTTCCCGCGGGGGCGGGAGGGACAGGCACAGATACGCAGTATTTT
>TRBV20-1|TRBD1|TRBJ2-7|-
CSAARQGGVSREQYF
TGCAGTGCTGCAAGACAGGGGGGCGTATCACGCGAGCAGTACTTC
>TRBV10-3|TRBD2|TRBJ2-1|-
CAIREGLYNEQFF
TGTGCCATCAGGGAGGGACTATACAATGAGCAGTTCTTC
>TRBV4-1|-|TRBJ2-1|-
CDSSQDWGGTRKQFF
TGTGACAGCAGCCAAGATTGGGGAGGAACCAGAAAGCAGTTCTTC
>TRBV2|TRBD1|TRBJ2-2|-
CASDDRGGTGELFF
TGTGCCAGCGATGACAGGGGGGGGACCGGGGAGCTGTTTTTT
>TRBV14|TRBD2|TRBJ2-5|-
CASSQLAGLETQYF
TGTGCCAGCAGCCAATTAGCGGGGTTAGAGACCCAGTACTTC
>TRBV28|-|TRBJ2-5|-
CASSSLADKQETQYF
TGTGCCAGCAGTTCCTTAGCAGATAAACAAGAGACCCAGTACTTC
>TRBV20-1|-|TRBJ2-1|few
CSARGAYSSYNEQFF
TGCAGTGCTAGAGGAGCGTATAGCTCCTACAATGAGCAGTTCTTC
>TRBV7-6|-|TRBJ1-1|few
CASSPRSVYRAAEAFF
TGTGCCAGCAGCCCGCGCTCCGTTTACAGGGCCGCTGAAGCTTTCTTT
>TRBV18|-|TRBJ1-1|-
CASSPPDWNTEAFF
TGTGCCAGCTCACCACCCGACTGGAACACTGAAGCTTTCTTT
>TRBV7-6|-|TRBJ1-5|many
CASSRDGNQPQHF
TGTGCCAGCAGCCGGGACGGAAATCAGCCCCAGCATTTT
>TRBV7-2|TRBD1|TRBJ1-6|-
CASSRQGSANSPLHF
TGTGCCAGCAGCCGACAGGGCTCAGCTAATTCACCCCTCCACTTT
>TRBV12-3/TRBV12-4|-|TRBJ1-2|-
CASSPEPGIYGYTF
TGTGCCAGCAGCCCTGAGCCGGGAATCTATGGCTACACCTTC
>TRBV7-2|-|TRBJ1-5|many
CASSSWGNQPQHF
TGTGCCAGCAGCTCCTGGGGGAATCAGCCCCAGCATTTT
>TRBV7-6|TRBD2|TRBJ2-3|many
CASSSRLAGTDTQYF
TGTGCCAGCAGCTCAAGACTAGCGGGGACTGATACGCAGTATTTT
>TRBV15|-|TRBJ1-4|-
CATSPRVATNEKLFF
TGTGCCACCAGCCCCAGGGTTGCAACTAATGAAAAACTGTTTTTT
>TRBV7-8|TRBD1|TRBJ1-1|-
CASSLALFRGRRGTEAFF
TGTGCCAGCAGCTTAGCGCTGTTCAGGGGGCGCCGGGGCACTGAAGCTTTCTTT
>TRBV30|-|TRBJ1-1|many
CAWANTEAFF
TGTGCCTGGGCTAACACTGAAGCTTTCTTT
>TRBV5-1|-|TRBJ2-7|-
CASSLPQWGSSYEQYF
TGCGCCAGCAGCCTCCCCCAATGGGGGTCCTCCTACGAGCAGTACTTC
>TRBV11-1|-|TRBJ2-7|-
CASSPSATYEQYF
TGTGCCAGCAGCCCGTCCGCGACCTACGAGCAGTACTTC
>TRBV4-1|TRBD1|TRBJ1-3|few
CASSQERTGGSGNTIYF
TGCGCCAGCAGCCAAGAGAGGACAGGGGGCTCTGGAAACACCATATATTTT
>TRBV7-2|-|TRBJ2-3|many
CASSLNTVPSDTQYF
TGTGCCAGCAGCTTAAATACAGTGCCCTCAGATACGCAGTATTTT
>TRBV5-5|-|TRBJ1-4|-
CASSLTGRRDEKLFF
TGTGCCAGCAGCTTGACGGGCAGGAGGGATGAAAAACTGTTTTTT
>TRBV5-4|-|TRBJ2-1|-
CASSARMDNEQFF
TGTGCCAGCAGCGCTCGAATGGACAATGAGCAGTTCTTC
>TRBV7-8|-|TRBJ2-3|few
CASRFRGGVPTDTQYF
TGTGCCAGCAGGTTCAGGGGTGGGGTACCCACAGATACGCAGTATTTT
>TRBV12-3/TRBV12-4|-|TRBJ2-1|-
CASFLGAGNEQFF
TGTGCCAGCTTTTTGGGGGCCGGGAATGAGCAGTTCTTC
>TRBV7-9|-|TRBJ2-5|few
CASSFQDGKETQYF
TGTGCCAGCAGCTTCCAGGACGGTAAAGAGACCCAGTACTTC
>TRBV28|-|TRBJ1-6|-
CASSGISVYNSPLHF
TGTGCCAGCAGTGGCATTAGCGTCTATAATTCACCCCTCCACTTT
>TRBV14|-|TRBJ1-6|-
CASSRNRVSDNSPLHF
TGTGCCAGCAGCCGAAACAGGGTGTCGGATAATTCACCCCTCCACTTT
>TRBV19|TRBD2|TRBJ2-1|few
CASRVYGLAGPAYNEQFF
TGTGCCAGTAGAGTATATGGGCTAGCGGGCCCCGCTTACAATGAGCAGTTCTTC
>TRBV19|-|TRBJ1-3|once
CASSLRDGLSGNTIYF
TGTGCCAGTAGTCTCCGGGACGGACTCTCTGGAAACACCATATATTTT
>TRBV6-2/TRBV6-3|TRBD2|TRBJ2-7|-
CASRRTSGTYEQYF
TGTGCCAGCAGAAGGACTAGCGGTACCTACGAGCAGTACTTC
>TRBV27|-|TRBJ2-7|-
CASSLSRPGIDGEQYF
TGTGCCAGCAGTTTATCGAGGCCAGGGATTGACGGCGAGCAGTACTTC
>TRBV6-1|-|TRBJ1-4|-
CASSELPEATNEKLFF
TGTGCCAGCAGTGAACTCCCCGAAGCAACTAATGAAAAACTGTTTTTT
>TRBV19|TRBD1|TRBJ1-3|-
CASRPPPGTGWHTIYF
TGTGCCAGTAGACCCCCTCCCGGGACAGGGTGGCACACCATATATTTT
>TRBV27|-|TRBJ1-2|-
CASRGPDRIYGYTF
TGTGCCAGCAGAGGTCCGGACAGAATCTATGGCTACACCTTC
>TRBV7-4|-|TRBJ1-1|-
CASSLNPLTAEAFF
TGTGCCAGCAGCTTAAACCCCCTTACCGCTGAAGCTTTCTTT
>TRBV6-2/TRBV6-3|-|TRBJ2-3|few
CASSYLSRGVGTDTQYF
TGTGCCAGCAGTTACCTTTCGCGGGGCGTCGGCACAGATACGCAGTATTTT
>TRBV27|-|TRBJ2-7|-
CASSYAGYAYEQYF
TGTGCCAGCAGTTACGCAGGTTATGCCTACGAGCAGTACTTC